The present TCR beta chain was sequenced within a study of molecular identifiers for immune sequencing clone quantification (dated by TCRdb to about 2018). Study-level background: For a replicate experiment, the RNA from either about 20,000 or 100,000 naive CD8 T cells was divided into five aliquots, and four of those aliquots went on to sequencing. CD8 T cells were used in a methods study to benchmark molecular-identifier clustering-based TCR repertoire sequencing (MIDCIRS) and TCR RNA copy counting.

The CDR3, from cysteine to phenylalanine, totals 11 residues. The DNA shown is the 33-base CDR3, in frame from base 1. V and J are truncated by 2 bases and 7 bases respectively, leaving an intervening sequence of 5 bases. CDR1 and CDR2, per the germline V gene, are LGHNA and YNFKEQ. What the study reported, not specific to this receptor: In CMV-specific effector cells, over 99% of molecules were held by clones above 20 RNA copies, whereas under 1% of molecules were held by such clones in naive cells. Modeling gave about three recovered TCR RNA copies per cell versus roughly 10 by digital PCR, implying approximately 30% capture efficiency. Spiked-in Jurkat TCR RNA equivalent to a single cell was reported to be detectable even among 850,000 to 1,000,000 naive CD8 T cells. Naive libraries contained spiked-in Jurkat TCR RNA (around ten copies' worth), which is not part of the donor repertoire. The sizes of highly expanded clones could end up underestimated when identical TCR molecules share a barcode. When barcode sub-clustering was left out, chimeric consensus sequences inflated TCR diversity, with chimeras reaching as high as 47%.

The library was produced with PCR. TCRdb lists the instrument as NextSeq 500. Preparation of bulk TCR libraries followed a previously described approach, with the TCR primers listed in Table S5. Purification of total RNA was performed with the Qiagen AllPrep DNA/RNA kit. Before analysis, reads from multiple sequencing runs of the same library were pooled. The authors processed their data as follows. Reads were retained only if the reads had an exact TCR constant sequence, and the retained reads were trimmed to 150 nt and grouped according to their 12-nt molecular barcodes. Reads within each barcode group were sub-clustered using a 15% Levenshtein threshold, and quality-weighted consensus sequences were constructed for each RNA molecule. Non-functional sequences were excluded, and lower-count sequences lying one edit away from another sequence were also excluded. Based on a fit of two negative binomial distributions, barcode sub-clusters having less than 20% of the maximum read count were discarded. TCRdb cleaned the public reads at Q25 with fastp, built clones with MiXCR and kept in-frame beta chains. Identical CDR3 proteins give one entry, which carries the most common genes and DNA. The authors' filters were not applied to this entry. For this sample the table gives some 680,000 distinct CDR3 sequences, of which around 25% were detected only once. Jointly, the top ten make up about 0.84% of the sample.

Libraries of naive CD8 T cells were built from 20,000 to 1,000,000 sorted cells, with 10%, 30% or 50% of the purified RNA used. Naive CD8 T cells were FACS-sorted as CD8+CD4-CCR7+CD45RA+ on a BD FACSAria II into RLT Plus buffer. Ten to eleven TCR copies' worth of Jurkat RNA were spiked into roughly 19,000-1,000,000 naive CD8 T cell samples to test detection sensitivity. Enrichment of CD8 T cells was done with RosetteSep CD8+ T Cell Enrichment Cocktail plus Ficoll-Paque, and ACK red cell lysis came afterward. This clonotype occurred many times. The target of this receptor is not known. No clone much larger than this one lies a single base away; base qualities are absent.

Recombination connected TRBV4-2 to TRBJ1-1, with the D segment identity uncertain. Sample: naive CD8+ T cells from blood, with Jurkat cell RNA spiked in. The sample's cell subset or site, from its label and the paper: FACS-sorted CD8+CD4-CCR7+CD45RA+ naive T cells. The TCR sequence derives from a human donor in good health. Some libraries in this study had Jurkat cell RNA spiked in. The bases are TGTGCCAGCAGCCAAAGTAGTGAAGCTTTCTTT. Translated, it reads CASSQSSEAFF.